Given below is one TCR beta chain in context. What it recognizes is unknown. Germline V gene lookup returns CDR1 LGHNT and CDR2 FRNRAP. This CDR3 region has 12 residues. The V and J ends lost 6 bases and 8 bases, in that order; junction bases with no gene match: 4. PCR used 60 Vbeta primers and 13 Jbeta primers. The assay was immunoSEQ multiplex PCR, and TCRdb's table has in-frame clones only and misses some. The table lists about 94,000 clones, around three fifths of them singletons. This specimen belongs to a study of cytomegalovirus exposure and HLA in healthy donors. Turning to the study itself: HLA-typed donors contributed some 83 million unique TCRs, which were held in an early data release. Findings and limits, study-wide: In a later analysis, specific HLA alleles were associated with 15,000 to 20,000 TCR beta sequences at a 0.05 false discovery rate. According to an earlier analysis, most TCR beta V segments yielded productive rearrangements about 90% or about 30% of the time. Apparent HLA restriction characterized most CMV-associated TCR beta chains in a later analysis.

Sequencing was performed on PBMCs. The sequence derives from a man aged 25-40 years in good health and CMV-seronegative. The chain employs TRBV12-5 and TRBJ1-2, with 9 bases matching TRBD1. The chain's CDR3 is CASGQGAGGYTF. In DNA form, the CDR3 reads TGTGCTAGTGGACAGGGGGCAGGAGGCTACACCTTC.